This is a list of T cell receptor beta chains from one sample in a study of shared clonotypes between healthy human individuals. Clones were read by immunoSEQ multiplex PCR, and TCRdb kept only the in-frame ones, dropping some. Counted here are around 1,900,000 clones, around 95% occurring once; the ten biggest clones make up about 1.7%. The specimen was naive CD8+ T cells from PBMCs. The receptor set was obtained from a man between 18 and 35 years old in good health. Some clones in this sample may be carry-over from other donors' samples. Each CDR3 is given with its conserved first and last residue. The D gene is left open where the match is weak. Clone size is stated in some rows and not others, as once, few, many or a class when expanded.

J gene	D gene	V gene	clone size	CDR3 DNA	CDR3 protein
TRBJ2-1	NA	TRBV2	NA	TGTGCCAGCAGTGCCCCCATCCCCGAGCAGTTCTTC	CASSAPIPEQFF
TRBJ2-3	TRBD2	TRBV5-1	NA	TGCGCCAGCAGCCCTAGGTCACTAGCGGGGCTCTACACAGATACGCAGTATTTT	CASSPRSLAGLYTDTQYF
TRBJ2-7	TRBD2	TRBV4-3	NA	TGCGCCAGCAGCCAGCTGAATAGCGGGGGCCAATACGAGCAGTACTTC	CASSQLNSGGQYEQYF
TRBJ2-7	NA	TRBV11-2	once	TGTGCCAGCAGCTTATATAACAGCTACGAGCAGTACTTC	CASSLYNSYEQYF
TRBJ2-3	TRBD2	TRBV7-9	NA	TGTGCCAGCAGCCCCGGACTAGTATTCTATTTT	CASSPGLVFYF
TRBJ2-1	TRBD2	TRBV27	NA	TGTGCCAGCAGAAGACTAGCGGGAGACTACAATGAGCAGTTCTTC	CASRRLAGDYNEQFF
TRBJ2-7	NA	TRBV30	once	TGTGCCTGGAGTGTAGGCGGGACCTACGAGCAGTACTTC	CAWSVGGTYEQYF
TRBJ2-7	NA	TRBV28	NA	TGTGCCAGCAGTTTAGGCACCTACGAGCAGTACTTC	CASSLGTYEQYF
TRBJ2-3	NA	TRBV10-3	NA	TGTGCCATCAGGTTAAAGAGCACAGATACGCAGTATTTT	CAIRLKSTDTQYF
TRBJ2-1	TRBD2	TRBV10-1	NA	TGCGCCAGCAGTGAGAGCGGGACCCTCGGCAATGAGCAGTTCTTC	CASSESGTLGNEQFF
TRBJ2-3	NA	TRBV5-1	NA	TGCGCCAGCAGCTTGGCCTTTCCGCTCTCCACAGATACGCAGTATTTT	CASSLAFPLSTDTQYF
TRBJ2-7	NA	TRBV7-9	NA	TGTGCCAGCAGCCCGGACCGAAAGGGACCGACTCCGTACGAGCAGTACTTC	CASSPDRKGPTPYEQYF